Described below is a single T cell receptor beta chain sequence and its context. Its antigen is still unknown. The data were obtained in a study of T cell responses to AZD1222 COVID-19 vaccine. Overall study results and limits: Nearly half of the spike-specific TCRs reportedly recognize variant regions that carry no mutations. Among the donors, most were white British and more were female, and clonal diversity was possibly underestimated. Increased Spike-specific TCR breadth and depth were observed after two AZD1222 doses.

Clones were sequenced by immunoSEQ multiplex PCR, and TCRdb holds only the in-frame ones, with some missing. The data show 150,000 to 250,000 clones, more than 85% seen once. This receptor was identified in an adult who received the AZD1222 COVID-19 vaccine. The specimen was peripheral blood, collected 28 days after the second AZD1222 dose.

CDR3 coding DNA: TGTGCCACCAGTCCGGGGACAGACACCGGGGAGCTGTTTTTT. It yields the protein CATSPGTDTGELFF. The chain uses TRBV24-1 and TRBJ2-2; TRBD1 matches at 7 bases. Trimming took 6 bases from V and 3 from J; bases not matched to a gene: 3. Per germline, CDR1 KGHDR and CDR2 SFDVKD. The length of the CDR3 is 14 residues.